The clone carrying this T cell receptor (beta chain) was seen only a few times. The protocol was immunoSEQ multiplex PCR, while the TCRdb copy is restricted to in-frame clones and leaves out a portion. Among about 40,000 clones, 75% to 95% were seen once, and the ten largest hold approximately 0.41%. The record originates from a study of T cell changes during pregnancy in multiple sclerosis. With V trimmed by 6 bases and J by 1 base, 6 bases remained unmatched. Germline values: CDR1 MNHNS, CDR2 SASEGT. The length of the CDR3 is 14 residues. The receptor's source is a female donor with multiple sclerosis, enrolled in a pregnancy study. The sequencing here drew on CD4+ T cells from peripheral blood mononuclear cells, taken in the third trimester of pregnancy. The chain joins TRBV6-1 to TRBJ2-7, with 7 bases identical to TRBD1. CDR3 DNA: TGTGCCAGCAGGGAACAGGGGAGATCCTACGAGCAGTACTTC. Translating gives CASREQGRSYEQYF.